The text below deals with one T cell receptor (beta chain). Germline assignment: CDR1 MDHEN and CDR2 SYDVKM. The CDR3 runs to 13 residues. J was trimmed by 5 bases and V by 5 bases; bases with no gene match: 3. The sample originates from a study of blood T cell repertoires in COVID-19. As handled by the study authors: Cell counts per sample came from amplifying reference gene primers. The assay was immunoSEQ multiplex PCR, and TCRdb's table has in-frame clones only and misses some. V and J calls and clone size come straight from that table; D and trimming were deduced from the DNA. The profile shows around 170,000 clones, about 81% of them singletons.

V is TRBV28 and J is TRBJ2-5; 9 positions agree with TRBD1. Material: peripheral blood. The sequence was collected from a woman of 80 years or more with COVID-19, enrolled during active disease. CDR3 sequence (DNA): TGTGCCAGCAGTCCGACAGGGGGGGAGACCCAGTACTTC. It yields the protein CASSPTGGETQYF. The full variable domain, rest sourced from reference TRBV28 and TRBJ2-5, is DVKVTQSSRYLVKRTGEKVFLECVQDMDHENMFWYRQDPGLGLRLIYFSYDVKMKEKGDIPEGYSVSREKKERFSLILESASTNQTSMYLCASSPTGGETQYFGPGTRLLVL.